These 22 T cell receptor beta chains share one sample of origin, sequenced in a study of cytomegalovirus exposure and HLA in healthy donors. The PCR had 60 Vbeta and 13 Jbeta primers. Assay: immunoSEQ multiplex PCR; the TCRdb copy retains only in-frame clones and omits some. Counted here are 150,000 to 200,000 clones, roughly four fifths occurring once; the ten biggest clones make up roughly 2%. The source material was PBMCs. Receptor source: a woman aged 18-29 years in good health and CMV-seronegative.

DNA of the CDR3: TGTGCCAGCAGCTTGAGTCAGGGCAATTCACCCCTCCACTTT. Residues: CASSLSQGNSPLHF. The chain links TRBV5-5 to TRBJ1-6; D perhaps matches TRBD1 (5 bases). This CDR3 is 14 amino acids long. The V and J ends lost 1 base and 7 bases respectively, with 9 bases between them. CDR1 is SGHKS, CDR2 YYEKEE, per germline (reference sequence).

V gene TRBV7-6 combines with J gene TRBJ1-1, with D possibly being TRBD1 (6 bases). V was trimmed by 2 bases and J by 4 bases, leaving 11 bases between them. CDR1 is SGHVS and CDR2 is FNYEAQ in the germline V gene. The CDR3 contains 14 residues. CDR3 residues: CASSLRQAGTEAFF. DNA for the CDR3: TGTGCCAGCAGCTTAAGACAGGCGGGCACTGAAGCTTTCTTT. The whole variable domain, remainder taken from reference TRBV7-6 and TRBJ1-1, is GAGVSQSPRYKVTKRGQDVALRCDPISGHVSLYWYRQALGQGPEFLTYFNYEAQQDKSGLPNDRFSAERPEGSISTLTIQRTEQRDSAMYRCASSLRQAGTEAFFGQGTRLTVV.

V is TRBV6-5 and J is TRBJ2-5, with TRBD1 identical over 7 bases. The germline gives CDR1 MNHEY, CDR2 SVGAGI. The CDR3 is 15 residues long. The V segment lost 2 bases and the J segment 4 bases; nucleotides outside the gene matches: 7. The CDR3 DNA reads TGTGCCAGCAGTTACAGACAGGGTTGGAGAGAGACCCAGTACTTC. It codes for CASSYRQGWRETQYF.

The gene calls are TRBV5-1 and TRBJ2-7; 7 bases fit TRBD1. The CDR3 runs 14 residues. The trim removed 0 bases at V and 3 bases at J, leaving 3 bases unmatched. Germline CDR1 and CDR2: SGHRS and YFSETQ. CDR3 loop: CASSLDGTVYEQYF. The CDR3 DNA is TGCGCCAGCAGCTTGGACGGGACAGTCTACGAGCAGTACTTC.

This chain uses TRBV11-2 with TRBJ1-4, with D possibly matching TRBD1 (6 bases). The V gene's germline CDR1 is SGHAT and CDR2 FQNNGV. Trimming removed 2 bases at V and 6 bases at J, with 16 bases between. The length of the CDR3 is 16 residues. The CDR3 DNA reads TGTGCCAGCAGCTTAACTAGTGGGGGGGCATATGAAAAACTGTTTTTT. As protein: CASSLTSGGAYEKLFF.

This clone appeared a few times. This chain joins TRBV6-1 and TRBJ1-6; maybe TRBD1 (5 bases). The germline V and J ends were trimmed by 5 bases and 6 bases, with 14 bases remaining between them. The CDR3 has 15 residues. Germline V gene sequence: CDR1 MNHNS, CDR2 SASEGT. This chain's CDR3 is CASSPVGPGNSPLHF. CDR3 coding DNA: TGTGCCAGCAGTCCCGTGGGGCCGGGTAATTCACCCCTCCACTTT.

The chain uses TRBV6-5 and TRBJ1-1; TRBD1 agrees at 10 bases. Germline loops: CDR1 MNHEY, CDR2 SVGAGI. This CDR3 is 15 amino acids long. Trimming cost V 4 bases and J 3 bases; bases outside gene matches: 5. CDR3 bases: TGTGCCAGCAGTTCAACGACAGGGGGCTACACTGAAGCTTTCTTT. Its protein product is CASSSTTGGYTEAFF.

The chain couples TRBV19 to TRBJ2-7, with 8 bases lining up with TRBD2. This CDR3 is 15 amino acids long. Germline CDR1 reads LNHDA; CDR2 reads SQIVND (reference sequence). V lost 5 bases, J lost 2 bases, and 8 bases stayed unmatched. This CDR3 is CASSLGLGTAYEQYF. The CDR3 region has the DNA TGTGCCAGTAGTTTGGGACTAGGTACTGCCTACGAGCAGTACTTC.

This clone has only one observation. The chain links TRBV7-6 to TRBJ1-5; D gene unclear. V lost 1 base to trimming and J lost 9 bases, with 10 bases between them. CDR1 is SGHVS and CDR2 is FNYEAQ in the germline V gene. This CDR3 is built from 13 residues. The CDR3 is CASSLGASWPQHF. The CDR3 DNA reads TGTGCCAGCAGCTTAGGGGCGTCGTGGCCCCAGCATTTT. The full variable domain, with the rest looked up from reference TRBV7-6 and TRBJ1-5, is GAGVSQSPRYKVTKRGQDVALRCDPISGHVSLYWYRQALGQGPEFLTYFNYEAQQDKSGLPNDRFSAERPEGSISTLTIQRTEQRDSAMYRCASSLGASWPQHFGDGTRLSIL.

The CDR3 region has the DNA TGTGCCAGCAGCATTGGAGGGGAGGGCACAGATACGCAGTATTTT. This sequence encodes CASSIGGEGTDTQYF. The chain has TRBV28 and TRBJ2-3; a possible D gene is TRBD2 (6 bases). Germline assignment: CDR1 MDHEN and CDR2 SYDVKM. Trimming cost V 6 bases and J 1 base, with 14 bases left between them. The CDR3 contains 15 residues.

The CDR3 DNA reads as TGTGCCAGCAGCTTATATGCGGGCTTCAATGAGCAGTTCTTC. This codes for CASSLYAGFNEQFF. The V call is TRBV7-3, the J call TRBJ2-1, with D tentatively TRBD2 (5 bases). This CDR3 is 14 amino acids long. The ends were cut back, 2 bases at V and 6 bases at J, with 11 bases in the middle. Germline CDR1 is SGHTA and CDR2 is FQGTGA.

The genes are TRBV11-2 and TRBJ1-2; unclear D gene. V was clipped by 3 bases and J by 2 bases, with 7 bases between them. The CDR3 has 13 residues. Germline CDR1 is SGHAT and CDR2 is FQNNGV. As DNA, the CDR3 is TGTGCCAGCAGCTTCGGGTGGAACTATGGCTACACCTTC. This translates into CASSFGWNYGYTF.

V and J are TRBV4-1 and TRBJ2-1; D perhaps matches TRBD2 (5 bases). Between the trimmed V and J ends, which lost 0 bases and 8 bases, there was a span of 14 bases. The CDR3 is 15 amino acids. Germline CDR1 and CDR2: MGHRA and YSYEKL. The CDR3 here is CASSQDSGMWDEQFF. The DNA of the CDR3 is TGCGCCAGCAGCCAAGATTCCGGGATGTGGGATGAGCAGTTCTTC.

A single count supports this clone. The V and J genes are TRBV5-8 and TRBJ2-7; 9 nucleotides agree with TRBD1. The CDR3 has 14 amino acids. V shed 4 bases, J shed 7 bases, and the junction held 9 bases outside the gene matches. Germline V gene sequence: CDR1 SGHTS, CDR2 YDEGEE. CDR3 bases: TGTGCCAGCAGCCCGAGGGACAGGGTCTGGGAGCAGTACTTC. Translating gives CASSPRDRVWEQYF.

The genes are TRBV11-2 and TRBJ2-3, with D perhaps matching TRBD1 (6 bases). Germline CDR1 SGHAT, CDR2 FQNNGV. The CDR3 has 15 amino acids. V lost 4 bases and J lost 2, with 13 bases in between. CDR3 nucleotide sequence: TGTGCCAGCAGCTGGGACGGGGACACCACAGATACGCAGTATTTT. Protein sequence: CASSWDGDTTDTQYF.

This clone came up once. The genes are TRBV5-6 and TRBJ2-2, with TRBD2 matching over 13 bases. Germline V gene lookup returns CDR1 SGHDT and CDR2 YYEEEE. This CDR3 has 17 amino acids. Trimming took 4 bases from V and 4 from J; bases not matched to a gene: 7. CDR3 DNA sequence: TGTGCCAGCAGCCTGCTGGGGACTAGCGGGGTCACCGGGGAGCTGTTTTTT. Its protein product is CASSLLGTSGVTGELFF.

Comments on this clone: One end of the junction fails to match germline, which may point to a read error. This rearrangement joins TRBV5-1 to TRBJ1-2; D is perhaps TRBD1 (6 bases). Germline loops: CDR1 SGHRS, CDR2 YFSETQ. This CDR3 spans 14 amino acids. CDR3 in amino acids: CASSLGQGYYGHTF. For the CDR3, the DNA is TGCGCCAGCAGCTTGGGGCAGGGGTACTATGGCCACACCTTC.

The V call is TRBV9, the J call TRBJ2-1, with 10 bases fitting TRBD1. Germline V gene data show CDR1 as SGDLS and CDR2 as YYNGEE. V was pared by 4 bases and J by 10 bases, with 11 bases of the junction left unmatched. The CDR3 runs 15 residues. CDR3 amino acids: CASSRGGQGFDEQFF. The CDR3, as DNA: TGTGCCAGCAGCCGCGGGGGACAGGGGTTCGACGAGCAGTTCTTC.

The chain carries TRBV30 and TRBJ2-1, with TRBD1 matching over 9 bases. The CDR3 loop spans 14 amino acids. Losses at the gene ends were 5 bases for V and 1 base for J; bases not matched to a gene: 3. Germline V gene sequence: CDR1 GTSNPN, CDR2 SVGIG (reference sequence). The CDR3 is CAWDRGLSYNEQFF. The CDR3 DNA follows: TGTGCCTGGGACAGGGGGTTATCCTACAATGAGCAGTTCTTC.

The chain employs TRBV20-1 and TRBJ2-1; D is possibly TRBD2 (5 bases). The ends were cut back, 1 base at V and 14 bases at J, with 12 bases in the middle. Germline-derived CDR1 and CDR2 are DFQATT and SNEGSKA (reference sequence). The CDR3 is 11 residues long. Here the CDR3 reads CSARVDTAEFF. CDR3 bases: TGCAGTGCTAGAGTTGACACAGCGGAGTTCTTC.

This chain links TRBV6-1 with TRBJ1-6, with TRBD1 matching 8 bases. This CDR3 comprises 15 residues. The trim removed 3 bases at V and 7 bases at J, leaving 5 bases unmatched. The V gene's germline CDR1 is MNHNS and CDR2 SASEGT. CDR3 in amino acids: CASSERQGKNSPLHF. The CDR3 DNA follows: TGTGCCAGCAGTGAGCGACAGGGGAAGAATTCACCCCTCCACTTT.

The chain joins TRBV7-6 to TRBJ1-6, with a possible D match to TRBD1 (6 bases). The CDR3 is made up of 13 amino acids. Germline loops: CDR1 SGHVS, CDR2 FNYEAQ. Trimming pared 5 bases from V and 8 bases from J, leaving 10 bases between. The CDR3 here is CASSPRTDSPLHF. The CDR3 nucleotides read TGTGCCAGCAGCCCACGGACAGATTCACCCCTCCACTTT.